Detailed here is one T cell receptor beta chain. Together with a sample-barcoded 5' primer, a J-beta primer mix was included in a second PCR lasting about 7 to 11 cycles. Every single cDNA molecule received a tag from a template-switch adaptor with 12 random nucleotides. TCRdb passed the 5' RACE reads through MiXCR, listing each CDR3 protein once. The top ten hold less than 20% of the sample, which has roughly 570,000 distinct CDR3 sequences, 25% to 30% seen once. The sample originates from a study of blood T cells in healthy people across ages. This CDR3 comprises 12 residues. The germline gives CDR1 LNHDA, CDR2 SQIVND (reference sequence). V was clipped by 4 bases and J by 11 bases, with 14 bases between them.

This receptor was taken from a woman aged 70 to 79 in good health. The specimen was blood. V gene TRBV19 combines with J gene TRBJ1-2, with D unresolved. Here the CDR3 DNA reads TGTGCCAGTAGTACGAATGTCCAGACTTACACCTTC. Residues: CASSTNVQTYTF.